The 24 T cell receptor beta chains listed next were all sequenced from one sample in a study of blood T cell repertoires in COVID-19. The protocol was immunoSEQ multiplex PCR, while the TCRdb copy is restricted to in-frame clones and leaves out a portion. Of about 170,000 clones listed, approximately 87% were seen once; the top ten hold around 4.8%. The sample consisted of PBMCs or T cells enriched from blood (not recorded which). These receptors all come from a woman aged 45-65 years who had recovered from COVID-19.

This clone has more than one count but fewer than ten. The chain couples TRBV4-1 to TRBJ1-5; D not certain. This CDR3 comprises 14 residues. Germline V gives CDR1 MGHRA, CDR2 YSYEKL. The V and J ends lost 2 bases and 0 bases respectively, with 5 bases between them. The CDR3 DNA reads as TGCGCCAGCAGCCAATCTGTTAGCAATCAGCCCCAGCATTTT. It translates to CASSQSVSNQPQHF.

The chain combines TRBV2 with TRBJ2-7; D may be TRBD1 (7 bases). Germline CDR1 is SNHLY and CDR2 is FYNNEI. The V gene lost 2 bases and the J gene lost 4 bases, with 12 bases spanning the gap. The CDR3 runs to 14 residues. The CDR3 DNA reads TGTGCCAGCAGTGAACAGGGGGACTCTTACGAGCAGTACGTC. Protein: CASSEQGDSYEQYV.

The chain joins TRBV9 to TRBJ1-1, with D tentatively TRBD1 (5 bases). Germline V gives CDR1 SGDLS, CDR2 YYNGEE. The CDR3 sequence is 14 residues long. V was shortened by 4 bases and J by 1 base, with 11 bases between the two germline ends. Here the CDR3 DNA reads TGTGCCAGCAGCCCCAGGGAAGCGAACACTGAAGCTTTCTTT. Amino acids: CASSPREANTEAFF.

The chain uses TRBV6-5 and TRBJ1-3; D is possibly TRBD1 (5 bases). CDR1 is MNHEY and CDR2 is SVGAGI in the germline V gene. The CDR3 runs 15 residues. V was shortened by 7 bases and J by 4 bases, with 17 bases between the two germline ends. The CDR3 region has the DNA TGTGCCAGCACCTTACTTGGGGGGGGAGGAAACACCATATATTTT. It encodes CASTLLGGGGNTIYF.

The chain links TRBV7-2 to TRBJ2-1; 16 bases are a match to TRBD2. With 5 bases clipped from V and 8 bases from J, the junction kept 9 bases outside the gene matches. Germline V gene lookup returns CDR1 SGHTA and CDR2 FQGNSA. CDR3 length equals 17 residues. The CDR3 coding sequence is TGTGCCAGCAGCACGGGACTAGCGGGAGGGCCATTCGATGAGCAGTTCTTC. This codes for CASSTGLAGGPFDEQFF.

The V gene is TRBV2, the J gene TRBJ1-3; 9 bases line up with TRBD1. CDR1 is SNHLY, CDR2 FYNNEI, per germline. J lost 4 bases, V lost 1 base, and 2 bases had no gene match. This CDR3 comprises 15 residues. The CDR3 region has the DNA TGTGCCAGCAGTGAAGGGACAGGGGCGGGAAACACCATATATTTT. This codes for CASSEGTGAGNTIYF.

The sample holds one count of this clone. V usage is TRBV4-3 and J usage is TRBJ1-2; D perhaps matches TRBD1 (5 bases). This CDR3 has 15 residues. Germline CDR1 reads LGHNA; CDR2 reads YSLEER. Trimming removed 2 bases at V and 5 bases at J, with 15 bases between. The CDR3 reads CASSQPGTPLYGYTF. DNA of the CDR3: TGCGCCAGCAGCCAACCCGGGACTCCCCTTTATGGCTACACCTTC.

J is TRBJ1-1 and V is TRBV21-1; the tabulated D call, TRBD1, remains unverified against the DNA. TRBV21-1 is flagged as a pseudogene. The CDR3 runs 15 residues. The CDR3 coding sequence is TGTGCCAGCCCCACACAGGGGTTAGCGAACACTGAAGCTTTCTTT. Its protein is CASPTQGLANTEAFF.

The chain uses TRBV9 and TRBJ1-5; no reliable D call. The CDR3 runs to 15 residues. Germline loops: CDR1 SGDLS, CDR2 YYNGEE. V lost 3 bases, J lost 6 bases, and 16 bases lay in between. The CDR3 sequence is CASSGSENIIQPQHF. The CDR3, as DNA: TGTGCCAGCAGCGGGTCGGAGAACATTATTCAGCCCCAGCATTTT.

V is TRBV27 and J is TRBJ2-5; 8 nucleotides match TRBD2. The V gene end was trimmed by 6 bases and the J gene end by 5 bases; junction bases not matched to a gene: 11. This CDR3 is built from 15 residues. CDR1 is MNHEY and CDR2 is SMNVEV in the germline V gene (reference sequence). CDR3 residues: CASRSGTRYGETQYF. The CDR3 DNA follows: TGTGCCAGCAGGTCCGGGACTAGGTACGGGGAGACCCAGTACTTC.

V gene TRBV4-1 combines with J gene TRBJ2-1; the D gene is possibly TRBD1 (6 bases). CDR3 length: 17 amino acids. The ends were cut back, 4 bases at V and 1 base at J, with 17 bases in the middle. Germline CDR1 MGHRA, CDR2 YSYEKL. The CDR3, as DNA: TGCGCCAGCAGCCTTGTATTCCCAGGGGAGTCCTACAATGAGCAGTTCTTC. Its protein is CASSLVFPGESYNEQFF.

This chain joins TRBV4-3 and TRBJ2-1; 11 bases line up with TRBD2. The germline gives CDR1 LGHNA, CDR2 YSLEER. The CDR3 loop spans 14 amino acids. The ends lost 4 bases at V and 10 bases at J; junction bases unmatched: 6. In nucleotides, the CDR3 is TGCGCCAGCAGCCCGACTAGCGGGGTAGGGGAGCAGTTCTTC. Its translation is CASSPTSGVGEQFF.

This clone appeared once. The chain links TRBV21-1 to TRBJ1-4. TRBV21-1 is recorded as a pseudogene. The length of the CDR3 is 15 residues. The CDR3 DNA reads TGTGCCAGCAGCATCCGGACTATAATGGAAGAAAAACTGTTTTTT. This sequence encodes CASSIRTIMEEKLFF.

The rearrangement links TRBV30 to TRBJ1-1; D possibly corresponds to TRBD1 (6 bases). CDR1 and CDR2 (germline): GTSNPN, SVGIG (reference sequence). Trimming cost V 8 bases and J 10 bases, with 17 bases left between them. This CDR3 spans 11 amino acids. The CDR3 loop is CAAVSGAGAFF. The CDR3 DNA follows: TGTGCCGCAGTATCAGGGGCCGGAGCTTTCTTT. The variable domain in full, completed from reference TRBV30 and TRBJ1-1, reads SQTIHQWPATLVQPVGSPLSLECTVEGTSNPNLYWYRQAAGRGLQLLFYSVGIGQISSEVPQNLSASRPQDRQFILSSKKLLLSDSGFYLCAAVSGAGAFFGQGTRLTVV.

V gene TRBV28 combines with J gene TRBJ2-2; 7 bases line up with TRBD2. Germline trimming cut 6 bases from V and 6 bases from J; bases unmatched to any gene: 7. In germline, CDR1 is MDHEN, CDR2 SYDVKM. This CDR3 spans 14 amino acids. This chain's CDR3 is CASRNPGGSGELFF. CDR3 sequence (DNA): TGTGCCAGCAGAAACCCGGGGGGATCCGGGGAGCTGTTTTTT.

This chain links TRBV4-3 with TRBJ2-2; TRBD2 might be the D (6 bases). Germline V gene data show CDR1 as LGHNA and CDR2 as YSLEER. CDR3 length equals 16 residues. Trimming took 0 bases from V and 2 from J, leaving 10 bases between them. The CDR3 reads CASSQDRRGNTGELFF. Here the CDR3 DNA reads TGCGCCAGCAGCCAAGACCGGCGGGGAAACACCGGGGAGCTGTTTTTT.

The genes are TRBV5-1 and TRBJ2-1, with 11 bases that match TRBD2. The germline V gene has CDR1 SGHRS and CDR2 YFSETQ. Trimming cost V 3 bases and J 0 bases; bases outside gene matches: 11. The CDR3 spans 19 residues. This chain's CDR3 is CASSWTGTSGYSSYNEQFF. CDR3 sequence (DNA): TGCGCCAGCAGCTGGACCGGGACTAGCGGTTACAGCTCCTACAATGAGCAGTTCTTC.

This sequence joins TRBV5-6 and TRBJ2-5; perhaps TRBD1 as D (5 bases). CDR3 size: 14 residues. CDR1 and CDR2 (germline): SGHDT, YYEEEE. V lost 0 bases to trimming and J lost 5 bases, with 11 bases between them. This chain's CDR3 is CASSLGQPRETQYF. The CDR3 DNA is TGTGCCAGCAGCTTGGGACAGCCTCGGGAGACCCAGTACTTC.

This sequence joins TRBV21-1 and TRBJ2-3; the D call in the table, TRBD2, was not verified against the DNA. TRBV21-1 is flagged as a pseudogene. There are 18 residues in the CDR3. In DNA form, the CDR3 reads TGTGCCAGCAGCAAGGGAATGCTACTAGCGGGGGGGCAGGATACGCAGTATTTT. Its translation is CASSKGMLLAGGQDTQYF.

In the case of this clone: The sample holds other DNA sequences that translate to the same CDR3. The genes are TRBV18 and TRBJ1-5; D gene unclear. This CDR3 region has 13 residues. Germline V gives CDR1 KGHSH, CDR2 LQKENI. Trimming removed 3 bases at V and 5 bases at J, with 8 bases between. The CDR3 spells CASSPGRDQPQHF. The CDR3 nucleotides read TGTGCCAGCTCACCCGGTCGGGATCAGCCCCAGCATTTT.

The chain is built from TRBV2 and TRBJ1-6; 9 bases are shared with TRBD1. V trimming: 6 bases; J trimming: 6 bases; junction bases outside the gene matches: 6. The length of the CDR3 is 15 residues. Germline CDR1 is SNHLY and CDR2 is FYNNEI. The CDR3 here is CASRQGALGNSPLHF. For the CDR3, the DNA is TGTGCCAGCAGACAGGGGGCGCTCGGTAATTCACCCCTCCACTTT. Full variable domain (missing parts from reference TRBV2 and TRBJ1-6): EPEVTQTPSHQVTQMGQEVILRCVPISNHLYFYWYRQILGQKVEFLVSFYNNEISEKSEIFDDQFSVERPDGSNFTLKIRSTKLEDSAMYFCASRQGALGNSPLHFGNGTRLTVT.

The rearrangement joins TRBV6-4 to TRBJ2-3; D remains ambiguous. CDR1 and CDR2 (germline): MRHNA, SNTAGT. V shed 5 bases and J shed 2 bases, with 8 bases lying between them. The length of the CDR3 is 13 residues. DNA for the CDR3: TGTGCCAGCAGTTCCGGTTACACAGATACGCAGTATTTT. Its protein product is CASSSGYTDTQYF.

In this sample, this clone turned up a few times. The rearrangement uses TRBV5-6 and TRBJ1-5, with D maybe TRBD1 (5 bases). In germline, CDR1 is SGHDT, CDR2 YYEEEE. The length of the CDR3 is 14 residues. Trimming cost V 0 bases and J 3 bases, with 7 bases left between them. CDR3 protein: CASSLEGVNQPQHF. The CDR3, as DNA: TGTGCCAGCAGCTTGGAAGGGGTCAATCAGCCCCAGCATTTT.

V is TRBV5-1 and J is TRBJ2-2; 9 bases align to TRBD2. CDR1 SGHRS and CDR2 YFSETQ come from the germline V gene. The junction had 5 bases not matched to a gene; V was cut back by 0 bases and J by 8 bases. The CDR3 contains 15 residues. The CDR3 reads CASSLGLAASGELFF. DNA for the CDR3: TGCGCCAGCAGCTTGGGACTAGCGGCGTCAGGGGAGCTGTTTTTT.